The 11 T cell receptor beta chains below all came from one sample that was sequenced in a study of OX40 agonist ivuxolimab in advanced cancers. The repertoire was sequenced with immunoSEQ multiplex PCR; TCRdb's copy has only in-frame clones and lacks some. The table lists over 15,000 clones, roughly 78% of them singletons. This specimen consisted of CD4+ or CD8+ T cells sorted from blood, obtained in a trial of the OX40 agonist ivuxolimab. The receptors shown here come from an adult with an advanced solid tumor such as melanoma, head and neck, liver or kidney cancer.

This CDR3 is CASSLDNGRVYEQYF. DNA of the CDR3: TGTGCCAGCAGCTTAGATAACGGCCGTGTGTACGAGCAGTACTTC. The chain joins TRBV7-2 to TRBJ2-7; no reliable D call. V was cut by 1 base and J by 4 bases, with 14 bases left in between. Germline V gene lookup returns CDR1 SGHTA and CDR2 FQGNSA. The length of the CDR3 is 15 residues.

This chain uses TRBV6-4 with TRBJ2-1, with 14 bases identical to TRBD2. Germline CDR1 is MRHNA and CDR2 is SNTAGT. The CDR3 spans 13 residues. V lost 10 bases to trimming and J lost 8 bases; unmatched junction nucleotides: 4. The CDR3 sequence is CAKTSGRVYEQFF. The CDR3 nucleotides read TGTGCCAAGACTAGCGGGAGGGTCTATGAGCAGTTCTTC.

The count of this clone is one. The rearrangement uses TRBV7-2 and TRBJ2-1, with TRBD2 matching 9 bases. Germline lookup yields CDR1 SGHTA and CDR2 FQGNSA. CDR3 length equals 14 residues. J was trimmed by 10 bases and V by 8 bases; bases with no gene match: 12. CDR3 bases: TGTGCCAGCGGTCTGGGTAGCGGGAGTCGAGAGCAGTTCTTC. Amino acid sequence: CASGLGSGSREQFF.

The chain uses TRBV9 and TRBJ2-1, with D possibly being TRBD2 (5 bases). Germline lookup yields CDR1 SGDLS and CDR2 YYNGEE. This CDR3 comprises 16 residues. Between the trimmed V and J ends, which lost 4 bases and 11 bases, there was a span of 25 bases. CDR3 sequence reads: CASSPEQLATRGKQFF. Written as DNA, the CDR3 is TGTGCCAGCAGCCCAGAACAGTTAGCGACCCGAGGTAAGCAGTTCTTC. The full variable domain, with the rest looked up from reference TRBV9 and TRBJ2-1, is DSGVTQTPKHLITATGQRVTLRCSPRSGDLSVYWYQQSLDQGLQFLIQYYNGEERAKGNILERFSAQQFPDLHSELNLSSLELGDSALYFCASSPEQLATRGKQFFGPGTRLTVL.

The J gene is TRBJ1-4, the V gene TRBV30; possibly TRBD1 for D (5 bases). The CDR3 has 12 residues. Germline values: CDR1 GTSNPN, CDR2 SVGIG (reference sequence). The germline V and J ends were trimmed by 7 bases and 10 bases, with 16 bases remaining between them. CDR3 residues: CAYSGPPGKLFF. In nucleotides, the CDR3 is TGTGCCTACTCGGGGCCCCCGGGAAAACTGTTTTTT.

The chain has TRBV28 and TRBJ2-5; D remains ambiguous. The tail of the sequence fits TRBJ2-7 better, so the J call may be wrong. The germline CDR1 and CDR2 sequences are MDHEN and SYDVKM. This CDR3 comprises 15 residues. DNA of the CDR3: TGTGCCAGCAGTTACGGGTCGGGTGTCATTTACGAGCAGTACTTC. Residues: CASSYGSGVIYEQYF.

The chain is built from TRBV28 and TRBJ1-1; 9 nucleotides align to TRBD1. J was trimmed by 9 bases and V by 6 bases; bases with no gene match: 8. CDR1 is MDHEN, CDR2 SYDVKM, per germline. There are 13 residues in the CDR3. The CDR3 sequence is CASRVGTGLKAFF. Written as DNA, the CDR3 is TGTGCCAGCAGAGTCGGGACAGGGCTTAAAGCTTTCTTT.

The chain recombines TRBV4-2 with TRBJ1-1; 7 bases line up with TRBD1. Germline CDR1 LGHNA, CDR2 YNFKEQ. The CDR3 is 16 amino acids. V lost 6 bases to trimming and J lost 6 bases; unmatched junction nucleotides: 16. This CDR3 reads CASRILMGRGSAEAFF. The CDR3 DNA follows: TGTGCCAGCAGAATATTAATGGGCAGGGGGAGCGCTGAAGCTTTCTTT.

The chain uses TRBV21-1 and TRBJ2-7; the D call in the table, TRBD2, was not verified against the DNA. TRBV21-1 is recorded as a pseudogene. The CDR3 totals 14 residues. CDR3 region: CASSISGSRYEQYF. As DNA, the CDR3 is TGTGCCAGCAGCATTAGCGGGAGTCGTTACGAGCAGTACTTC.

This clone was observed once. The rearrangement links TRBV7-9 to TRBJ1-2; D not resolved. With 4 bases removed from V and 2 bases from J, the gap between germline ends came to 14 bases. Germline CDR1 reads SEHNR; CDR2 reads FQNEAQ (reference sequence). The CDR3 loop spans 15 amino acids. CDR3 protein: CASSSALLANYGYTF. DNA for the CDR3: TGTGCCAGCAGCTCCGCTTTACTCGCAAACTATGGCTACACCTTC.

This clone was seen only a few times. The rearrangement uses TRBV30 and TRBJ1-5, with TRBD1 as a possible D gene (5 bases). This CDR3 comprises 16 residues. Germline CDR1 GTSNPN, CDR2 SVGIG (reference sequence). Trimming cost V 4 bases and J 4 bases, with 20 bases left between them. CDR3 loop: CAWTDKRRGINQPQHF. DNA for the CDR3: TGTGCCTGGACAGACAAAAGACGGGGCATTAATCAGCCCCAGCATTTT.